This TCR beta chain was recovered during a study of blood T cell repertoires in acute mononucleosis (dated by TCRdb to about 2020). Background for the entire study: Convalescent samples, which represented the memory response, were taken 5 to 8 months after the acute presentation. Mean blood EBV load was about 4 log10 genome copies per million B cells during acute infection and around 2.5 at convalescence.

Findings and caveats that apply to the study as a whole: Although only about 9% of unique acute clonotypes carried over into convalescence, these persisting clonotypes made up most of the response, and the remainder were seemingly replaced by new, diverse de novo clonotypes. Because only a fraction of each donor's blood was analyzed, sampling error might partly explain the low overlap between acute and convalescent clonotypes. The cohort comprised only a few donors, so group averages rested on very few individuals. GLC-BM selection appeared to involve both chains, including public TCRbeta motifs on BV14-BJ2 and BV20-BJ1 alongside a TCRalpha motif on AV5-AJ31.

From the cysteine through the phenylalanine, the CDR3 covers 15 amino acids. Only the CDR3 part of the read is kept: 45 bases, read in frame from the first base. From the germline V gene, CDR1 is SGDLS and CDR2 is YYNGEE. The V end loses 7 bases and the J end loses 0 bases, and a stretch of 13 bases separates them. For TCR profiling, total RNA from no fewer than 10,000 sorted tetramer+ CD8 T cells was reverse transcribed into cDNA. CDR3 regions were amplified by PCR with primers annealing to V and J regions, adding unique molecular identifiers to track templates. Profiling of the TCRalpha and TCRbeta chains was done on the immunoSEQ platform, including the sequencing and error-correction standards of that platform. Per the source publication's procedure: Clonal copy numbers were corrected for sequencing and PCR errors, and CDR3s were defined per IMGT conventions. Only productive rearrangements were analyzed, using immunoSEQ Analyzer versions 2.0 and 3.0, with gene-pairing frequencies processed further in Microsoft Excel. Circos plots were used to visualize V-J pairings, and MEME plus a custom motifSearch program were used to find CDR3 motifs. The OLGA algorithm was used to calculate the probability of generation of TCR sequences. Clonotypes seen at both visits were called persistent; those seen only acutely were nonpersistent; those seen only at convalescence were de novo. Any amino acid clonotype used by more than one donor was defined as a public TCR. What TCRdb holds here is the immuneACCESS table cut down to in-frame rearrangements. Part of the clones is not present; checked against another copy, under half of the missing clones reflect an unresolved V gene, and the others are unexplained. V and J calls and clone size are as listed in that table; D and trimming were resolved from the DNA. The sample table holds 600 to 900 clones, of which roughly 32% were seen once. Clones ranked in the top ten supply about 51% of the sample.

The time point label, read with the paper, signifies: convalescence about 6 months (5-8 months) after acute presentation (visit 7). The study tracked CD8 T cell responses to two immunodominant EBV epitopes, BRLF1 109 (YVL-BR) and BMLF1 280 (GLC-BM), over primary infection. A positive serum heterophile antibody test together with EBV viral capsid antigen-specific IgM pointed to primary EBV infection. As a first step, magnetic positive selection (MACS) was used to enrich total CD8 T cells from the PBMCs. A FACSAria III was used to sort live CD3+ CD8+ tetramer+ cells to over 95% purity. Cell sorting used a PE-conjugated tetramer carrying the BMLF1 280-288 peptide. After tetramer sorting, TCR repertoires of EBV epitope-specific CD8 T cells were deep-sequenced directly ex vivo at acute infection and at convalescence. The donors were a few individuals between roughly 18 and 29 years old who had clinical acute infectious mononucleosis along with laboratory evidence of primary EBV infection. Heparinized peripheral blood was collected when donors presented clinically with mononucleosis symptoms and again about 6 months afterward. PBMCs were isolated by Ficoll-Paque density gradient centrifugation.

In the case of this clone: The record has no base qualities; no much larger clone is one base away.

The TCR originated in a young man with infectious mononucleosis caused by EBV. This chain is built from TRBV9 and TRBJ1-4, with TRBD1 tentatively as D gene (5 bases match). The material sequenced was EBV GLC epitope tetramer+ CD8+ T cells sorted from PBMCs, taken during convalescence from infectious mononucleosis. The meaning of the sample's cell subset or site label: CD8 T cells binding tetramer with EBV BMLF1 280-288 peptide (GLC-BM). The base sequence is TGTGCCAGCGACGGACAAGTTGCAACTAATGAAAAACTGTTTTTT. Translated, it gives CASDGQVATNEKLFF.